These 11 T cell receptor beta chains were all obtained from the same sample, sequenced in a study of T cells after yellow fever vaccination. A single record per CDR3 protein comes from TCRdb applying MiXCR to the 5' RACE reads. This sample carries around 360,000 distinct CDR3 sequences, under 14% of them seen once, and the ten largest clones take less than 20%. Material: PBMCs, obtained on the day of the first yellow fever vaccination. The receptors come from a young man who received the YFV17D yellow fever vaccine.

This clonotype came up a few times. The chain recombines TRBV7-7 with TRBJ2-1, with 7 bases aligning to TRBD1. After removal of 5 bases from V and 9 bases from J, the junction contained 7 bases not matched to a gene. In germline, CDR1 is SSHAT, CDR2 FNYEAQ (reference sequence). The CDR3 sequence is 13 residues long. The chain's CDR3 is CASSAGTVSEQFF. CDR3 nucleotide sequence: TGTGCCAGCAGCGCCGGGACAGTCAGTGAGCAGTTCTTC.

The chain uses TRBV4-1 and TRBJ2-7, with D unresolved. The CDR3 is made up of 14 amino acids. In germline, CDR1 is MGHRA, CDR2 YSYEKL. V dropped 0 bases and J dropped 1 base, with 7 bases sitting between them. The CDR3 is CASSQEWGSYEQYF. In DNA form, the CDR3 reads TGCGCCAGCAGCCAAGAGTGGGGTTCCTACGAGCAGTACTTC.

This chain joins TRBV20-1 and TRBJ2-1, with 7 bases lining up with TRBD1. Germline V gene data show CDR1 as DFQATT and CDR2 as SNEGSKA (reference sequence). This CDR3 contains 15 residues. Trimming cost V 7 bases and J 3 bases; bases outside gene matches: 12. The CDR3 DNA reads TGCAGTGTCCCCACCGGGACAGTTAACTACAATGAGCAGTTCTTC. As protein: CSVPTGTVNYNEQFF.

This clonotype was seen more than once but under ten times. V usage is TRBV19 and J usage is TRBJ2-5, with TRBD1 matching over 7 bases. From germline, CDR1 is LNHDA and CDR2 SQIVND (reference sequence). The junction had 8 bases not matched to a gene; V was cut back by 6 bases and J by 4 bases. The CDR3 covers 14 residues. CDR3 sequence reads: CASRPTGSAETQYF. The DNA for the CDR3 is TGTGCCAGTAGACCGACAGGGTCGGCAGAGACCCAGTACTTC.

The V call is TRBV28, the J call TRBJ2-3, with D tentatively TRBD1 (6 bases). Germline-derived CDR1 and CDR2 are MDHEN and SYDVKM. The ends were cut back, 6 bases at V and 7 bases at J, with 8 bases in the middle. This CDR3 region has 11 residues. CDR3 region: CASSGTNTQYF. For the CDR3, the DNA is TGTGCCAGCAGCGGGACAAATACGCAGTATTTT.

The chain carries TRBV20-1 and TRBJ2-5; 9 bases fit TRBD1. Germline V gene sequence: CDR1 DFQATT, CDR2 SNEGSKA (reference sequence). V lost 4 bases, J lost 2 bases, and 8 bases stayed unmatched. This CDR3 comprises 15 residues. CDR3 coding DNA: TGCAGTGCTAATCCAGGGGACAGGGATCAAGAGACCCAGTACTTC. Translated, it gives CSANPGDRDQETQYF.

The rearrangement joins TRBV6-1 to TRBJ1-1; no definite D call. CDR3 size: 14 residues. With 6 bases removed from V and 0 bases from J, the gap between germline ends came to 11 bases. Germline V lookup: CDR1 MNHNS, CDR2 SASEGT. For the CDR3, the DNA is TGTGCCAGCAGACCATTGCATGTGAACACTGAAGCTTTCTTT. Protein sequence: CASRPLHVNTEAFF.

The gene calls are TRBV7-6 and TRBJ2-5; D ambiguous. There are 13 residues in the CDR3. Germline-derived CDR1 and CDR2 are SGHVS and FNYEAQ. V was trimmed by 3 bases and J by 0 bases, leaving 5 bases between them. In DNA form, the CDR3 reads TGTGCCAGCAGCTTCCCGTACCAAGAGACCCAGTACTTC. It translates to CASSFPYQETQYF.

This clonotype was counted many times. The chain couples TRBV29-1 to TRBJ2-3, with D perhaps matching TRBD1 or TRBD2 (5 bases each). Trimming cost V 6 bases and J 5 bases, with 18 bases left between them. CDR1 and CDR2 (germline): SQVTM, ANQGSEA. This CDR3 comprises 14 residues. In DNA, the CDR3 is TGCAGCGTCGCAATAGAGGGGCAAGGAGATACGCAGTATTTT. It translates to CSVAIEGQGDTQYF.

This clonotype was seen repeatedly, ten times or more. This rearrangement joins TRBV27 to TRBJ1-6; the D is unclear. Germline V gene sequence: CDR1 MNHEY, CDR2 SMNVEV (reference sequence). The CDR3 runs 15 residues. V lost 3 bases and J lost 2, with 8 bases in between. CDR3 sequence reads: CASSFSAAYNSPLHF. CDR3 coding DNA: TGTGCCAGCAGTTTCTCCGCAGCCTATAATTCACCCCTCCACTTT.

This clonotype has more than one count but fewer than ten. The chain recombines TRBV4-3 with TRBJ1-5; perhaps TRBD1 as D (6 bases). The CDR3 runs to 16 residues. Germline V gives CDR1 LGHNA, CDR2 YSLEER. The V gene lost 0 bases and the J gene lost 6 bases, with 15 bases spanning the gap. The CDR3 bases are TGCGCCAGCAGCCAAGATGAGGGGGTGGTTGGTCAGCCCCAGCATTTT. Translation gives CASSQDEGVVGQPQHF.